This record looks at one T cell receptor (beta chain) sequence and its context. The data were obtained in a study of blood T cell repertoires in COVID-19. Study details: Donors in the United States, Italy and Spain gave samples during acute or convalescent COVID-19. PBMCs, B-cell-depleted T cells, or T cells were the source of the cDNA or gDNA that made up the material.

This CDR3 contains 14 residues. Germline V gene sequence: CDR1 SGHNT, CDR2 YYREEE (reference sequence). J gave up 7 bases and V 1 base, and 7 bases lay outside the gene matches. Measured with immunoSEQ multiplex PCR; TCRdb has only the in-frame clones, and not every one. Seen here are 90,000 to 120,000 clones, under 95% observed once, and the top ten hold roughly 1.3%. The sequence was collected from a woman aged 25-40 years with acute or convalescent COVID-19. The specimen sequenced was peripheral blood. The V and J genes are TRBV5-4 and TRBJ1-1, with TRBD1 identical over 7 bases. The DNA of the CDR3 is TGTGCCAGCAGCTTGACCTCGGGACAGAATGAAGCTTTCTTT. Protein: CASSLTSGQNEAFF. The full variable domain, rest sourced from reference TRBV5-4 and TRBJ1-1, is ETGVTQSPTHLIKTRGQQVTLRCSSQSGHNTVSWYQQALGQGPQFIFQYYREEENGRGNFPPRFSGLQFPNYSSELNVNALELDDSALYLCASSLTSGQNEAFFGQGTRLTVV.